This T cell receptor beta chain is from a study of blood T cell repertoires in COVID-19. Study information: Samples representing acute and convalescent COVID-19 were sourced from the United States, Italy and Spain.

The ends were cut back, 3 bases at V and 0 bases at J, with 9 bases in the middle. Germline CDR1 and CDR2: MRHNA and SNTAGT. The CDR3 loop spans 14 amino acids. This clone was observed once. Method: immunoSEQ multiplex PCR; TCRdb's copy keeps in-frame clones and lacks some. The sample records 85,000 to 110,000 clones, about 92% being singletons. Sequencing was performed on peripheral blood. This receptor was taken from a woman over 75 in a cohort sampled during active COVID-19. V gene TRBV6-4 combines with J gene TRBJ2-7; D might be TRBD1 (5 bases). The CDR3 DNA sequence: TGTGCCAGCAGTGAACAGGCAGGCTCCTACGAGCAGTACTTC. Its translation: CASSEQAGSYEQYF.